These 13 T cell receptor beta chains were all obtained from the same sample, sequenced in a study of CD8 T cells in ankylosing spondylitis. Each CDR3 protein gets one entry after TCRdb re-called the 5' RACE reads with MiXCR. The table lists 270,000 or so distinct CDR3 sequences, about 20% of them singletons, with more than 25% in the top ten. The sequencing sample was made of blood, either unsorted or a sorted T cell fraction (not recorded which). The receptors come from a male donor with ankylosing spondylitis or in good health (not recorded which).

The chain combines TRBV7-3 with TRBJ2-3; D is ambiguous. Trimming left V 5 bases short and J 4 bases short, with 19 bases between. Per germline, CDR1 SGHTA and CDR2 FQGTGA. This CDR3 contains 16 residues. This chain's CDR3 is CASSHLGPNPADTQYF. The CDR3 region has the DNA TGTGCCAGCAGCCATCTCGGGCCAAACCCCGCAGATACGCAGTATTTT.

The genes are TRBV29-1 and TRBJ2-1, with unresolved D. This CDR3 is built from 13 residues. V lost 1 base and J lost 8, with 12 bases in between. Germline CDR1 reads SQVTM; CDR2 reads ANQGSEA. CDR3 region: CSVEVGLPDEQFF. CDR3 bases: TGCAGCGTTGAAGTAGGGCTACCGGATGAGCAGTTCTTC.

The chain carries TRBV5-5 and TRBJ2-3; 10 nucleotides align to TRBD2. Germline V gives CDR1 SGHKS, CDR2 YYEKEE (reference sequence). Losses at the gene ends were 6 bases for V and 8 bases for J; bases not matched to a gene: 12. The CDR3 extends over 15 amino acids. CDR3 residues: CASTLLLAGVGTQYF. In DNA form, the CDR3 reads TGTGCCAGCACCCTGCTCCTAGCGGGAGTTGGTACGCAGTATTTT. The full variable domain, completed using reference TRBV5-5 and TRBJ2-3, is DAGVTQSPTHLIKTRGQQVTLRCSPISGHKSVSWYQQVLGQGPQFIFQYYEKEERGRGNFPDRFSARQFPNYSSELNVNALLLGDSALYLCASTLLLAGVGTQYFGPGTRLTVL.

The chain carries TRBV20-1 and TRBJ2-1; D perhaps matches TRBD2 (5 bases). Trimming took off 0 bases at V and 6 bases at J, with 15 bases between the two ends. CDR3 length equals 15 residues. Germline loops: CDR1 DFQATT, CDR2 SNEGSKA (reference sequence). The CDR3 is CSARDSPSRGNEQFF. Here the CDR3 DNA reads TGCAGTGCTAGAGATTCCCCATCACGGGGCAATGAGCAGTTCTTC.

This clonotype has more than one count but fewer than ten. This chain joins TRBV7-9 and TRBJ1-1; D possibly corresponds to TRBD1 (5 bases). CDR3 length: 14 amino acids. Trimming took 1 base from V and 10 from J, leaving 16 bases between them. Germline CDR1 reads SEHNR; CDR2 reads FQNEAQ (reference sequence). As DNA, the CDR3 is TGTGCCAGCAGCTTAGATGCAGGGATGAGGGGAGCTTTCTTT. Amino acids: CASSLDAGMRGAFF. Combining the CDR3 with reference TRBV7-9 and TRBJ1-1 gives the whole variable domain DTGVSQNPRHKITKRGQNVTFRCDPISEHNRLYWYRQTLGQGPEFLTYFQNEAQLEKSRLLSDRFSAERPKGSFSTLEIQRTEQGDSAMYLCASSLDAGMRGAFFGQGTRLTVV.

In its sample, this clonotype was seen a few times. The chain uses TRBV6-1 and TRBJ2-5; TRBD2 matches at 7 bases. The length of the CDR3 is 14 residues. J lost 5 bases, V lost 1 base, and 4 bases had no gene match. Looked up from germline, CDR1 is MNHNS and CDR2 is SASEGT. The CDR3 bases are TGTGCCAGCAGTGAAGGGGGGGGGTTCGAGACCCAGTACTTC. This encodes CASSEGGGFETQYF.

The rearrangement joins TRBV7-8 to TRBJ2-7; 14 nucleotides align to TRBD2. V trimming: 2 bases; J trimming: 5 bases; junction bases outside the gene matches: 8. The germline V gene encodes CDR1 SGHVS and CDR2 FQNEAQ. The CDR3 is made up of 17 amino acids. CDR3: CASSLYGTSGSPHEQYF. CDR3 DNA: TGTGCCAGCAGCTTATACGGGACTAGCGGGAGCCCCCACGAGCAGTACTTC. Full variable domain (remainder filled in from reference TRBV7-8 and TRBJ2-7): GAGVSQSPRYKVAKRGQDVALRCDPISGHVSLFWYQQALGQGPEFLTYFQNEAQLDKSGLPSDRFFAERPEGSVSTLKIQRTQQEDSAVYLCASSLYGTSGSPHEQYFGPGTRLTVT.

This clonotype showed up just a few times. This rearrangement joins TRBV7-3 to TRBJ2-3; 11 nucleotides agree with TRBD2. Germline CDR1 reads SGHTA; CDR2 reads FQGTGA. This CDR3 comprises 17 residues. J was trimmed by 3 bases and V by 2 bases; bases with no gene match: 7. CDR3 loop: CASSLSPLAGATDTQYF. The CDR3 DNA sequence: TGTGCCAGCAGCTTATCCCCACTAGCGGGAGCTACAGATACGCAGTATTTT. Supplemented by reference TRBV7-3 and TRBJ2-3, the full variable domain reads GAGVSQTPSNKVTEKGKYVELRCDPISGHTALYWYRQSLGQGPEFLIYFQGTGAADDSGLPNDRFFAVRPEGSVSTLKIQRTERGDSAVYLCASSLSPLAGATDTQYFGPGTRLTVL.

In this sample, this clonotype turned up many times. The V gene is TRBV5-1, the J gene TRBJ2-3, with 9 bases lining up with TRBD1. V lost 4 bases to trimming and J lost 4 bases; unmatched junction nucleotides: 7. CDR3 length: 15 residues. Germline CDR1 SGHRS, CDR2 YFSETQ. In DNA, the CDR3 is TGCGCCAGCAGCCCGTGGGACAGGGCGTCAGATACGCAGTATTTT. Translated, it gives CASSPWDRASDTQYF.

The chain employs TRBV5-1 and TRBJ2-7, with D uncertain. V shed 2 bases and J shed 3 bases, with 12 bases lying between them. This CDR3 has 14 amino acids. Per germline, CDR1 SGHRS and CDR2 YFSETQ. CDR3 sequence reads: CASSLRLLDYEQYF. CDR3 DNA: TGCGCCAGCAGCTTACGTCTTCTGGACTACGAGCAGTACTTC.

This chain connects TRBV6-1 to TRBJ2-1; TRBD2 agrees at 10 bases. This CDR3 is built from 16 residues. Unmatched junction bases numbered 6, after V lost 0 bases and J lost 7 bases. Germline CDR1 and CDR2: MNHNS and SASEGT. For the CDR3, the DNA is TGTGCCAGCAGTGAAGCGCGGCTAGCGGGAGATAATGAGCAGTTCTTC. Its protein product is CASSEARLAGDNEQFF.

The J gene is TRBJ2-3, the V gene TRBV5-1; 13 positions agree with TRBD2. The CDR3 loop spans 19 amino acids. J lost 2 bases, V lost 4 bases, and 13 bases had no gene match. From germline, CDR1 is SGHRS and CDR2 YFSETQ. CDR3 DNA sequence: TGCGCCAGCAGCAATACGGGACTAGCGGGGACCGAAGACACAGATACGCAGTATTTT. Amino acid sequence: CASSNTGLAGTEDTDTQYF.

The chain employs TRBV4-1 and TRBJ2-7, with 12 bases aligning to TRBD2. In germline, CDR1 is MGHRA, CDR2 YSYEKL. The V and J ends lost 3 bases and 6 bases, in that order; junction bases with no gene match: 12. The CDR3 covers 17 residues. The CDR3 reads CASSQITGTSGLSEQYF. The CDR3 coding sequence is TGCGCCAGCAGCCAGATAACCGGGACTAGCGGGTTGAGCGAGCAGTACTTC.